The 32 T cell receptor beta chains below come from one sample, sequenced in a study of blood T cells in healthy people across ages. Primed by a sample-barcoded 5' primer and a J-beta primer mix, a second PCR proceeded for about 6 to 11 cycles. One entry per CDR3 protein, called by TCRdb with MiXCR from the 5' RACE reads. The sample has about 1.5 million distinct CDR3 sequences, approximately 40% seen once; the top ten hold under 8%. Sequenced input: blood. These receptors all stem from a woman between 18 and 30 years old in good health.

CDR3 nucleotide sequence: TGCGCCAGCAGCCAAGGTGGCAGGGAAATAGGTTCACCCCTCCACTTT. Protein sequence: CASSQGGREIGSPLHF. The chain couples TRBV4-1 to TRBJ1-6; a weak D match, TRBD1 (5 bases). The CDR3 extends over 16 amino acids. CDR1 and CDR2 from the germline V gene are MGHRA and YSYEKL. Trimming took 1 base from V and 9 from J, leaving 16 bases between them.

This chain connects TRBV3-1 to TRBJ2-7; weak D call: TRBD1 (6 bases). The CDR3 is 17 residues long. The V and J ends lost 0 bases and 0 bases respectively, with 15 bases between them. Germline V gene sequence: CDR1 LGHDT, CDR2 YNNKEL (reference sequence). CDR3 DNA: TGTGCCAGCAGCCAAGATTATGCAGGACAGTTCTCCTACGAGCAGTACTTC. It is translated as CASSQDYAGQFSYEQYF.

In this sample, this clonotype turned up a few times. This chain connects TRBV29-1 to TRBJ1-2; possible D gene TRBD1, 5 bases. V was shortened by 3 bases and J by 6 bases, with 11 bases between the two germline ends. CDR3 length: 12 residues. The germline V gene has CDR1 SQVTM and CDR2 ANQGSEA. This CDR3 is CSVDYGTDGYTF. In DNA form, the CDR3 reads TGCAGCGTTGATTATGGGACCGATGGCTACACCTTC.

This chain links TRBV5-1 with TRBJ1-4; TRBD1 agrees at 8 bases. Germline CDR1 SGHRS, CDR2 YFSETQ. After removal of 4 bases from V and 5 bases from J, the junction contained 16 bases not matched to a gene. The CDR3 is 18 amino acids. The CDR3 sequence: CASSPRRGTGSGNEKLFF. The CDR3 DNA is TGCGCCAGCAGCCCTCGCAGGGGGACAGGTTCTGGGAATGAAAAACTGTTTTTT.

The chain carries TRBV18 and TRBJ1-1; no definite D call. Trimming left V 1 base short and J 4 bases short, with 10 bases between. Germline loops: CDR1 KGHSH, CDR2 LQKENI. CDR3 length: 14 amino acids. The CDR3 sequence is CASSPLQRATEAFF. The CDR3 DNA sequence: TGTGCCAGCTCACCACTTCAAAGGGCCACTGAAGCTTTCTTT.

The chain is built from TRBV9 and TRBJ2-3; D is uncertain. V was clipped by 3 bases and J by 0 bases, with 8 bases between them. CDR1 SGDLS and CDR2 YYNGEE come from the germline V gene. The CDR3 has 14 residues. CDR3 protein: CASSARPSTDTQYF. CDR3 coding DNA: TGTGCCAGCAGCGCCCGACCTAGCACAGATACGCAGTATTTT.

In DNA form, the CDR3 reads TGTGCCATCAGTGGACTAGCGGGGGGACTTGATGAGCAGTTCTTC. Translation gives CAISGLAGGLDEQFF. V gene TRBV10-3 combines with J gene TRBJ2-1, with 13 positions matching TRBD2. V was clipped by 4 bases and J by 8 bases; unmatched bases: 5. Germline lookup yields CDR1 ENHRY and CDR2 SYGVKD. The CDR3 is 15 amino acids.

A single count supports this clonotype. The chain employs TRBV14 and TRBJ2-7; tentative D call: TRBD2 (6 bases). With the DNA end fitting TRBJ2-5 better, the J assignment may be wrong. Germline CDR1 is SGHDN and CDR2 is FVKESK. The length of the CDR3 is 17 residues. The CDR3 DNA reads as TGTGCCAGCAGCCAAGCCCTGGGACTCAGGCGAGGAGAGACCCAGTACTTC. Protein: CASSQALGLRRGETQYF.

This chain uses TRBV9 with TRBJ2-2; no clear D. V was cut by 0 bases and J by 7 bases, with 10 bases left in between. The V gene's germline CDR1 is SGDLS and CDR2 YYNGEE. The CDR3 totals 14 residues. CDR3 region: CASSVVPGGGELFF. CDR3 nucleotides: TGTGCCAGCAGCGTAGTCCCGGGCGGCGGGGAGCTGTTTTTT.

The rearrangement links TRBV20-1 to TRBJ2-7; TRBD1 matches 8 bases. The CDR3 totals 12 residues. In germline, CDR1 is DFQATT, CDR2 SNEGSKA (reference sequence). The J segment lost 3 bases and the V segment lost 3 bases, leaving 1 base of the junction unmatched. In DNA, the CDR3 is TGCAGTGCTAGGGGACAGGACTACGAGCAGTACTTC. Translation gives CSARGQDYEQYF.

This clonotype came up many times. The chain couples TRBV5-1 to TRBJ1-1; D may be TRBD1 (5 bases). Per the germline V gene, CDR1 is SGHRS and CDR2 is YFSETQ. V was shortened by 4 bases and J by 4 bases, with 11 bases between the two germline ends. CDR3 length: 13 residues. This CDR3 is CASSPQGGTEAFF. The CDR3 DNA is TGCGCCAGCAGCCCCCAGGGAGGCACTGAAGCTTTCTTT. Filled out from reference TRBV5-1 and TRBJ1-1, the complete variable domain reads KAGVTQTPRYLIKTRGQQVTLSCSPISGHRSVSWYQQTPGQGLQFLFEYFSETQRNKGNFPGRFSGRQFSNSRSEMNVSTLELGDSALYLCASSPQGGTEAFFGQGTRLTVV.

As regards this clonotype: Germline and junction disagree at one end, which may indicate a read error. CDR3 DNA: TGTCCCAGCAGCCAAGGGACTATCCAAGAGACCCAGTACTTC. This gives the protein CPSSQGTIQETQYF. The chain uses TRBV3-1 and TRBJ2-5; 7 nucleotides match TRBD2. This CDR3 has 14 residues. The V gene's germline CDR1 is LGHDT and CDR2 YNNKEL (reference sequence).

This clonotype occurred once. This chain uses TRBV5-1 with TRBJ2-5; D may correspond to TRBD1 or TRBD2 (6 bases each). Germline V gene sequence: CDR1 SGHRS, CDR2 YFSETQ. There are 15 residues in the CDR3. The ends were cut back, 0 bases at V and 11 bases at J, with 20 bases in the middle. The CDR3 loop reads CASSLAGGANNEQYF. CDR3 DNA: TGCGCCAGCAGCTTGGCCGGGGGCGCGAACAATGAGCAGTACTTC.

This clonotype was seen ten or more times. The CDR3 loop reads CASSPKTSDTDTQYF. DNA for the CDR3: TGTGCCAGCAGCCCCAAGACTAGCGACACAGATACGCAGTATTTT. V and J are TRBV7-2 and TRBJ2-3, with 8 nucleotides matching TRBD2. The CDR3 sequence is 15 residues long. Germline V gene sequence: CDR1 SGHTA, CDR2 FQGNSA. V lost 5 bases, J lost 2 bases, and 6 bases stayed unmatched.

This clonotype was counted between two and nine times. The gene calls are TRBV18 and TRBJ2-5; D is possibly TRBD2 (6 bases). The CDR3 contains 15 residues. V was pared by 1 base and J by 5 bases, with 14 bases between. Germline V gene sequence: CDR1 KGHSH, CDR2 LQKENI. CDR3 nucleotide sequence: TGTGCCAGCTCACCACGTACGGGGGAGGCCGAGACCCAGTACTTC. Protein product: CASSPRTGEAETQYF. The full variable domain, its missing parts supplied by reference TRBV18 and TRBJ2-5, is NAGVMQNPRHLVRRRGQEARLRCSPMKGHSHVYWYRQLPEEGLKFMVYLQKENIIDESGMPKERFSAEFPKEGPSILRIQQVVRGDSAAYFCASSPRTGEAETQYFGPGTRLLVL.

The chain links TRBV27 to TRBJ1-1; 9 bases match TRBD1. J lost 6 bases, V lost 6 bases, and 20 bases had no gene match. Germline values: CDR1 MNHEY, CDR2 SMNVEV (reference sequence). CDR3 length: 18 amino acids. CDR3 sequence reads: CASRRTGTGIILRAEAFF. CDR3 coding DNA: TGTGCCAGCAGGAGAACGGGGACAGGGATAATCTTAAGGGCTGAAGCTTTCTTT.

The chain uses TRBV2 and TRBJ1-1; a possible D gene is TRBD1 (5 bases). From germline, CDR1 is SNHLY and CDR2 FYNNEI. The CDR3 length is 14 residues. With 7 bases removed from V and 3 bases from J, the gap between germline ends came to 15 bases. CDR3 nucleotide sequence: TGTGCCAGCAAAATTACAGGCGTGTACACTGAAGCTTTCTTT. This sequence encodes CASKITGVYTEAFF. Based on the CDR3 plus reference TRBV2 and TRBJ1-1, the full variable domain is EPEVTQTPSHQVTQMGQEVILRCVPISNHLYFYWYRQILGQKVEFLVSFYNNEISEKSEIFDDQFSVERPDGSNFTLKIRSTKLEDSAMYFCASKITGVYTEAFFGQGTRLTVV.

This clonotype was detected many times. The rearrangement joins TRBV29-1 to TRBJ2-1; D not certain. The germline V and J ends were trimmed by 3 bases and 9 bases, with 9 bases remaining between them. Germline CDR1 is SQVTM and CDR2 is ANQGSEA. The CDR3 spans 11 residues. CDR3 protein: CSVELSGEQFF. Written as DNA, the CDR3 is TGCAGCGTTGAGCTCTCCGGTGAGCAGTTCTTC.

This sequence joins TRBV6-1 and TRBJ2-5; D not resolved. The last part of the DNA fits TRBJ2-1 better; the J call may be wrong. Germline V gene lookup returns CDR1 MNHNS and CDR2 SASEGT. There are 13 residues in the CDR3. Here the CDR3 reads CASRALGVETQFF. CDR3 sequence (DNA): TGTGCCAGCAGGGCTCTCGGCGTTGAGACCCAGTTCTTC.

This chain uses TRBV3-1 with TRBJ2-7; D remains unclear. Germline CDR1 reads LGHDT; CDR2 reads YNNKEL (reference sequence). V gave up 3 bases and J gave up 6 bases, with 18 bases separating them. This CDR3 has 15 residues. CDR3 sequence (DNA): TGTGCCAGCAGCCATGGGGAATTGGATGATCTCGAGCAGTACTTC. Translating gives CASSHGELDDLEQYF.

There are a few counts of this clonotype. CDR3 sequence (DNA): TGTGCCAGCAGCTTCGGGAGGCTCACAGATACGCAGTATTTT. Translated: CASSFGRLTDTQYF. The chain combines TRBV6-2 or TRBV6-3 with TRBJ2-3, with 7 nucleotides matching TRBD2. With 6 bases clipped from V and 2 bases from J, the junction kept 5 bases outside the gene matches. The CDR3 totals 14 residues. The V gene's germline CDR1 is MNHEY and CDR2 SVGEGT.

Points on this clonotype: The junction shows a germline mismatch at one end, possibly a read error. This chain links TRBV11-2 with TRBJ2-1, with 9 nucleotides matching TRBD1. CDR1 and CDR2 from the germline V gene are SGHAT and FQNNGV. The CDR3 runs to 16 residues. CDR3 nucleotide sequence: TGTGCCAGCAGCTTAGGACTCGGACAGGGGAGGAATGAGCGGTTCTTC. This gives the protein CASSLGLGQGRNERFF. Looking up the rest from reference TRBV11-2 and TRBJ2-1 gives the full variable domain: EAGVAQSPRYKIIEKRQSVAFWCNPISGHATLYWYQQILGQGPKLLIQFQNNGVVDDSQLPKDRFSAERLKGVDSTLKIQPAKLEDSAVYLCASSLGLGQGRNERFFGPGTRLTVL.

At least ten counts were recorded for this clonotype. This chain connects TRBV5-1 to TRBJ2-7; the D is unclear. The ends were cut back, 0 bases at V and 6 bases at J, with 10 bases in the middle. Germline V gene sequence: CDR1 SGHRS, CDR2 YFSETQ. CDR3 length: 13 residues. CDR3 in amino acids: CASSLVTQGEQYF. CDR3 in DNA: TGCGCCAGCAGCTTGGTGACGCAAGGCGAGCAGTACTTC.

The J gene is TRBJ1-6, the V gene TRBV2; tentative D call: TRBD1 (5 bases). This CDR3 contains 15 residues. V shed 6 bases and J shed 9 bases, with 18 bases lying between them. Germline V lookup: CDR1 SNHLY, CDR2 FYNNEI. CDR3 bases: TGTGCCAGCAGGCCGACAGAGAGTGGGAGTTCACCCCTCCACTTT. Translated: CASRPTESGSSPLHF.

This chain links TRBV10-3 with TRBJ1-1, with TRBD1 matching over 9 bases. Trimming removed 3 bases from V and 1 base from J; junction bases left unmatched: 6. Germline V gene sequence: CDR1 ENHRY, CDR2 SYGVKD. The CDR3 contains 16 residues. The CDR3 sequence is CAISEGPGQGNTEAFF. DNA of the CDR3: TGTGCCATCAGTGAAGGACCGGGACAGGGGAACACTGAAGCTTTCTTT.

The CDR3 nucleotides read TGCAGTGCTACAGGGGCGGGGGACGCAGATACGCAGTATTTT. Its protein is CSATGAGDADTQYF. J is TRBJ2-3 and V is TRBV20-1, with D maybe TRBD2 (7 bases). The CDR3 is 14 amino acids. The germline V gene encodes CDR1 DFQATT and CDR2 SNEGSKA (reference sequence). The V and J ends lost 4 bases and 4 bases respectively, with 15 bases between them.

The chain carries TRBV5-1 and TRBJ2-5, with D perhaps matching TRBD1 or TRBD2 (6 bases each). CDR1 is SGHRS, CDR2 YFSETQ, per germline. The V end lost 4 bases, the J end lost 0 bases, and 16 bases lay between the germline ends. The CDR3 extends over 16 amino acids. CDR3: CASSPPCGDNQETQYF. CDR3 sequence (DNA): TGCGCCAGCAGCCCGCCGTGCGGGGACAACCAAGAGACCCAGTACTTC.

This clonotype was counted once. The genes are TRBV14 and TRBJ1-2; D uncertain. The germline gives CDR1 SGHDN, CDR2 FVKESK. The V end lost 3 bases, the J end lost 0 bases, and 17 bases lay between the germline ends. This CDR3 comprises 17 residues. CDR3 protein: CASSHFGSSPPNYGYTF. The DNA for the CDR3 is TGTGCCAGCAGCCACTTTGGATCTTCTCCGCCTAACTATGGCTACACCTTC.

This clonotype showed up just a few times. The gene calls are TRBV10-3 and TRBJ2-7; D is unresolved. This CDR3 has 13 amino acids. Germline assignment: CDR1 ENHRY and CDR2 SYGVKD. The germline V and J ends were trimmed by 6 bases and 1 base, with 10 bases remaining between them. The CDR3 DNA is TGTGCCATCAGCGTTACGGATTCCTACGAGCAGTACTTC. It codes for CAISVTDSYEQYF.

Many counts were recorded for this clonotype. The CDR3: CASSAGGEQYF. The CDR3 region has the DNA TGTGCCAGCAGTGCCGGGGGCGAGCAGTACTTC. V is TRBV2 and J is TRBJ2-7, with D maybe TRBD2 (6 bases). The germline CDR1 and CDR2 sequences are SNHLY and FYNNEI. The CDR3 consists of 11 residues. The V gene lost 4 bases and the J gene lost 6 bases, with 7 bases spanning the gap.

This clonotype was seen a few times. The rearrangement joins TRBV6-5 to TRBJ2-7; 7 nucleotides match TRBD1. The germline CDR1 and CDR2 sequences are MNHEY and SVGAGI. V shed 5 bases and J 3 bases; nucleotides not matched to a gene: 10. The CDR3 has 15 residues. The CDR3 nucleotides are TGTGCCAGCAGTCACCCTCCGGGACAGAACTACGAGCAGTACTTC. This sequence encodes CASSHPPGQNYEQYF.

The chain couples TRBV27 to TRBJ2-5, with D uncertain. V shed 6 bases and J shed 3 bases, with 11 bases lying between them. Germline CDR1 is MNHEY and CDR2 is SMNVEV (reference sequence). The length of the CDR3 is 13 residues. CDR3 protein: CASSWGPEETQYF. The CDR3 nucleotides read TGTGCCAGCAGCTGGGGTCCGGAAGAGACCCAGTACTTC.